The sequence of this T cell receptor (beta chain) was determined in a study of identical twins. Notes on the study in general: Models underestimated out-of-frame TCR alpha sharing in monozygotic twins.

V was shortened by 4 bases and J by 0 bases, with 16 bases between the two germline ends. The CDR3 spans 16 residues. Germline V gives CDR1 DFQATT, CDR2 SNEGSKA (reference sequence). This clonotype was recorded a few times. Its antigen is unidentified. Unique molecular identifiers were present on the cDNA, which also gained a universal primer site by template switching. TCRdb re-analysed the 5' RACE reads in MiXCR, keeping a single row per CDR3 protein. The repertoire holds roughly 1.6 million distinct CDR3 sequences, with roughly 35% as singletons. Material for sequencing was cord blood. The V and J genes are TRBV20-1 and TRBJ1-5; a weak D match, TRBD1 (5 bases). The TCR comes from a newborn girl in good health. The CDR3 protein is CSAKRPRENSNQPQHF. As DNA, the CDR3 is TGCAGTGCTAAGCGTCCCAGGGAAAATAGCAATCAGCCCCAGCATTTT.